This entry lists 3 T cell receptor beta chains sequenced from one sample in a study of neurological immune-mediated disorders. Time point described: longitudinal time-point 2. TCRdb recomputed calls from the 5' RACE reads with MiXCR, one row per CDR3 protein. The repertoire holds more than 55,000 distinct CDR3 sequences, with more than 7.5% as singletons. Sequencing input: PBMCs. The origin of the receptors is a man under 40 in good health.

This clonotype was detected ten times or more. This chain uses TRBV11-2 with TRBJ2-3; no clear D. Germline assignment: CDR1 SGHAT and CDR2 FQNNGV. This CDR3 region has 11 residues. The V end was cut by 2 bases, the J end by 5 bases, with 2 bases between. CDR3 region: CASSLIDTQYF. CDR3 in DNA: TGTGCCAGCAGCTTAATAGATACGCAGTATTTT.

The CDR3 loop is CATSNRPLDGYGYTF. In DNA, the CDR3 is TGTGCCACCTCAAACCGGCCCCTGGACGGGTATGGCTACACCTTC. The chain joins TRBV19 to TRBJ1-2; D not resolved. The CDR3 sequence is 15 residues long. The V gene lost 10 bases and the J gene lost 5 bases, with 23 bases spanning the gap. CDR1 LNHDA and CDR2 SQIVND come from the germline V gene (reference sequence).

This clonotype came up many times. V usage is TRBV27 and J usage is TRBJ2-5; D possibly corresponds to TRBD2 (5 bases). The ends were cut back, 1 base at V and 5 bases at J, with 11 bases in the middle. Per the germline V gene, CDR1 is MNHEY and CDR2 is SMNVEV (reference sequence). This CDR3 is built from 14 residues. The CDR3 DNA reads as TGTGCCAGCAGTTTATTCGGGGATAGCGAGACCCAGTACTTC. The encoded protein is CASSLFGDSETQYF.